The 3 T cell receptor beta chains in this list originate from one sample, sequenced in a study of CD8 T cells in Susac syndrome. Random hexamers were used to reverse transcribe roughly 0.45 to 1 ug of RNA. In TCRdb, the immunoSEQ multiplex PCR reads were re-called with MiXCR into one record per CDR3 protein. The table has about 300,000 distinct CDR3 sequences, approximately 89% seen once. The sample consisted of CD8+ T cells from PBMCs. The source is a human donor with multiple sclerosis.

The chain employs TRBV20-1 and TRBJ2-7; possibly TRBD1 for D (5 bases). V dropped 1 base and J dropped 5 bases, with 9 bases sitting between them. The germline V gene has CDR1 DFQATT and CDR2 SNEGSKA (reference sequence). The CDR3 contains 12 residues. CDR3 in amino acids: CSARGWGHEQYF. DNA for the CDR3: TGCAGTGCTAGAGGGTGGGGCCACGAGCAGTACTTC.

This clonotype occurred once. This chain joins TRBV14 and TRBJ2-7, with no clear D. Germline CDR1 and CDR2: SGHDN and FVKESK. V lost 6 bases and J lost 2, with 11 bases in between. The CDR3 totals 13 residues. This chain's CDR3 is CASRHRTAYEQYF. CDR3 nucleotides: TGTGCCAGCAGGCACCGGACGGCCTACGAGCAGTACTTC.

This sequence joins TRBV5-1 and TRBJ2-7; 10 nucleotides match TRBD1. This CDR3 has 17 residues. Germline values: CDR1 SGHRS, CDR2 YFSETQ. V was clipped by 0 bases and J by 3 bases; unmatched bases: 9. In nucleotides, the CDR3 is TGCGCCAGCAGCTTGGGAACCGGGACAGGGGCGATCTACGAGCAGTACTTC. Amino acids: CASSLGTGTGAIYEQYF.